This T cell receptor (beta chain) was observed in a study of T cell responses to AZD1222 COVID-19 vaccine (dated by TCRdb to the early 2020s). Concerning the study at large: AZD1222 recipients whose second dose came at about 4 weeks and those whose second dose came at about 12 weeks were combined into one group, since spike-specific TCR depth and breadth did not differ between the two schedules. TCR sequencing covered approximately 230 trial participants: 207 given two doses of AZD1222 and approximately 26 given two doses of MenACWY control vaccine. Trial participants were enrolled into age subgroups of 18-55, 56-69 and 70-plus years, which contained about 160, 30 and 59 TCR-sequenced participants, respectively. What the work shows at the level of the full study, not this receptor alone: A significant rise in spike-specific TCR breadth and depth was observed after two AZD1222 doses relative to day 0 and relative to MenACWY recipients. Epitopes outside the regions mutated in the B.1.351 and B.1.1.7 variants were reportedly recognized by nearly half of the unique spike-specific TCRs. Only a handful of AZD1222 recipients were SARS-CoV-2 seropositive at baseline, limiting conclusions about previously exposed vaccinees. Because no day 14 peak-response samples were available, repertoires were characterized only after the peak T cell response. The whole spike protein was spanned by vaccine-associated CD4 TCRs, and dominant responses were seen in regions 160-218 and 743-854. The 56-69-year group was small, and its depth increase did not reach significance, likely because of low power. Most participants were white British and females outnumbered males, and the authors suggested that clonal diversity may have been underestimated.

The time point label here, explained by the study, means: baseline before first vaccination. The vaccinee samples were drawn from two UK trials, COV001 and COV002, one of which was a single-blind randomized controlled phase 2/3 trial testing AZD1222 (ChAdOx1 nCoV-19) in healthy adults. For TCRbeta chain sequencing, PBMC samples from trial participants were taken at day 0 and at day 28 after the second dose. About this clone itself: The specificity of this receptor is unknown. No base quality values were provided; no much bigger clone lies one nucleotide off.

As encoded in the germline V gene, CDR1 is MDHEN while CDR2 is SYDVKM. Trimming takes 5 bases from V and 2 bases from J, and the germline ends sit 7 bases apart. The cysteine opens and the phenylalanine closes a CDR3 of 12 amino acids. Here the CDR3 DNA is all that survives: 36 bases in frame from base 1. The CDR3 regions of human TCRbeta chains were analyzed by immunosequencing. The authors processed their data as follows. TCRs in the repertoires were matched against a reference library of SARS-CoV-2-specific TCRs that had been generated with the MIRA antigen-specificity platform. Breadth was defined as the fraction of unique TCRs that were SARS-CoV-2-associated. Depth was defined as the fraction of total T cells that were SARS-CoV-2-associated. Each spike-specific TCR was assigned to its reactive spike region and to a CD4 or CD8 class using the MIRA data. Log10-transformed breadth and depth values were compared by one-way ANOVA with Sidak's multiple comparisons tests. Drawn from immuneACCESS, this table holds only the in-frame rearrangements with V and J called that TCRdb kept. Clones are partly lost; checked studies trace under half to an unresolved V gene and leave the rest unexplained. The D gene and trimming were derived from the DNA, and the V and J assignments and clone size from that table. The sample data list about 76,000 clones, and approximately 91% of these were observed just once. The ten largest clones add up to about a tenth of the sample.

The V and J genes are TRBV28 and TRBJ2-7; D gene: possibly TRBD2, on 5 matching bases. The TCR originated in an adult in good health. The sample in question was peripheral blood, obtained on day 0 of AZD1222 vaccination. This receptor has the CDR3 CASSLGAYEQYF. The DNA sequence is given as TGTGCCAGCAGTCTCGGGGCCTACGAGCAGTACTTC.